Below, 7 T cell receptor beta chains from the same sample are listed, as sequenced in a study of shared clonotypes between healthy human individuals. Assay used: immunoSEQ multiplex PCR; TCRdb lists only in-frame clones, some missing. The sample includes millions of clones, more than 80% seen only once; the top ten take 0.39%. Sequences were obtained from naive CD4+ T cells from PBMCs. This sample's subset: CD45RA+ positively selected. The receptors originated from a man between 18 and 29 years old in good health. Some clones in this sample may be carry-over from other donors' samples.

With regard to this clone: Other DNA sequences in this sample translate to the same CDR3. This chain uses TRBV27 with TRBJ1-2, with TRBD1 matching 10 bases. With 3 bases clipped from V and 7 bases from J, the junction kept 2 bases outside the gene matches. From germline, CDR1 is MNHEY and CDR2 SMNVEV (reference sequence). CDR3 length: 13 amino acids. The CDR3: CASSFGTGAGYTF. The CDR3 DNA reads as TGTGCCAGCAGTTTCGGGACAGGGGCTGGCTACACCTTC.

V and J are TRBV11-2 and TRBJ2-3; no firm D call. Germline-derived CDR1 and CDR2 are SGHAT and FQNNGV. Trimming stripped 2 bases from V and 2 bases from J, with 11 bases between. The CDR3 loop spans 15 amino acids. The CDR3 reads CASSLLAVPTDTQYF. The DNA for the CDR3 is TGTGCCAGCAGCTTATTGGCGGTACCCACAGATACGCAGTATTTT. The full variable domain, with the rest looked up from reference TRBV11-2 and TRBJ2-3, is EAGVAQSPRYKIIEKRQSVAFWCNPISGHATLYWYQQILGQGPKLLIQFQNNGVVDDSQLPKDRFSAERLKGVDSTLKIQPAKLEDSAVYLCASSLLAVPTDTQYFGPGTRLTVL.

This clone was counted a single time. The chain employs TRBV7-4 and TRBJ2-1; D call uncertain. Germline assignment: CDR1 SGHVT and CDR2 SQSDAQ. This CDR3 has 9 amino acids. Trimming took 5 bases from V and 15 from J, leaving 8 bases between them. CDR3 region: CASSPRPFF. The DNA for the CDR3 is TGTGCCAGCAGCCCCAGACCGTTCTTC.

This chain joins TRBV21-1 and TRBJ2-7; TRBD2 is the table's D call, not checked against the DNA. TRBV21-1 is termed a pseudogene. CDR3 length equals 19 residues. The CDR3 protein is CASSKGPASGRDSSYEQYF. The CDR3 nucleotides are TGTGCCAGCAGCAAGGGACCGGCTAGCGGGAGGGACAGCTCCTACGAGCAGTACTTC.

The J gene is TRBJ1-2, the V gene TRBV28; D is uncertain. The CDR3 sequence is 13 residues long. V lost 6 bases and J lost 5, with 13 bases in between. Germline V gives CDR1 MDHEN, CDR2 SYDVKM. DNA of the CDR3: TGTGCCAGCAGCCTTTTCGAGGGTTATGGCTACACCTTC. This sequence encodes CASSLFEGYGYTF.

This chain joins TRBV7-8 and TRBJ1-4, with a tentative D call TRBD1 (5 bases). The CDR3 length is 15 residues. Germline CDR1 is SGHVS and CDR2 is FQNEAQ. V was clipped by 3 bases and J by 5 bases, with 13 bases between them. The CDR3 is CASSFTGPGNEKLFF. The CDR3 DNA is TGTGCCAGCAGCTTCACAGGCCCAGGGAATGAAAAACTGTTTTTT. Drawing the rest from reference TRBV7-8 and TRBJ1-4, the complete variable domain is GAGVSQSPRYKVAKRGQDVALRCDPISGHVSLFWYQQALGQGPEFLTYFQNEAQLDKSGLPSDRFFAERPEGSVSTLKIQRTQQEDSAVYLCASSFTGPGNEKLFFGSGTQLSVL.

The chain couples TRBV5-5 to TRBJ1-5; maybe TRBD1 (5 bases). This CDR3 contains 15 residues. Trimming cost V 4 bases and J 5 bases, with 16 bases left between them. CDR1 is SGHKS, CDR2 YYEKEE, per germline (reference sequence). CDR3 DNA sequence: TGTGCCAGCAGCCCCTTTGGGGGTCTCGATCAGCCCCAGCATTTT. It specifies CASSPFGGLDQPQHF.